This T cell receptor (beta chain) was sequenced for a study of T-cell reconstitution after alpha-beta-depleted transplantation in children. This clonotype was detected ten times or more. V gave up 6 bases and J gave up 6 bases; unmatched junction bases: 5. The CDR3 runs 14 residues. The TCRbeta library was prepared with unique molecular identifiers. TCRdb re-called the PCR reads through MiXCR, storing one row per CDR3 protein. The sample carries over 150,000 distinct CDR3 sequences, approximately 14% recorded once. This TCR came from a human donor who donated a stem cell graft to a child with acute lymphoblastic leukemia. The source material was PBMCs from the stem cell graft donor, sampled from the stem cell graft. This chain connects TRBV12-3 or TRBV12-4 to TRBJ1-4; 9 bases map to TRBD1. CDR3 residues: CASSPGQGHEKLFF. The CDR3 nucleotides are TGTGCCAGCAGCCCGGGACAGGGACATGAAAAACTGTTTTTT.